Included here is one TCR beta chain sequence, with context. Its antigen is currently not known. Base qualities are missing; no much larger clone stands one base away. Using the deep immunoSEQ assay, multiplex PCR amplified TCR CDR3 regions from genomic DNA. Extracted genomic DNA from each cell subset was distributed evenly across all wells of several immunoSEQ 96-well plates, and each plate was treated as a replicate. For sorted subsets, about 0.2 ug genomic DNA, equal to about 30,000 T cell genomes, was loaded into each replicate PCR. Purified libraries were measured with a Qubit 3.0 fluorometer, size-checked on a Bioanalyzer 2100, and measured again with the KAPA Library Quantification kit. Every immunoSEQ 96-well plate was sequenced on a separate single-read 150-cycle Illumina NextSeq 550 flow cell. For the original study's pipeline: Because only junctional sequences without quality scores were contained in the immunoSEQ output, filtering matching that applied to full-length reads could not be performed. Sequences were annotated with PyIR, a Python wrapper for IgBLAST v1.9, using IMGT germline references to assign V/J genes and CDR3. Any read was removed if the V/J assignment was weak (E-value above 1e-6), the CDR3 was missing, or the read contained stop codons, out-of-frame junctions, or ambiguous translated residues. V3J clonotypes were defined as sequences sharing an identical inferred V gene, J gene, and CDR3 amino acid sequence. The percentage overlap between two repertoires was calculated by dividing the number of shared unique clonotypes by the size of the smaller repertoire. Three approaches were used to assess repertoire richness: RTK rarefaction, the Chao1 estimator, and Recon v2.1 estimates of unobserved clonotypes. Generation probabilities were computed with OLGA for all TCRbeta clonotypes obtained by the gDNA method from several donors. TCRdb took over this immuneACCESS table, retaining in-frame rearrangements with V and J assigned. Such tables are incomplete; in checked studies, under half of the missing clones stem from an unresolved V gene, and the remainder is unexplained. The D gene and trimming were derived from the DNA, and the V and J assignments and clone size from that table. This sample holds around 370,000 clones; about 96% were observed only once. The leading ten clones occupy around 0.29% of the sample.

The data belong to a study of shared clonotypes between healthy human individuals (dated by TCRdb to between 2020 and 2021). With respect to the entire study: The cohort included a few men and a couple of women between 18 and 49 years of age. For each donor, CD4 naive and CD4 memory were each run on three plates, CD8 naive on two plates, and CD8 memory on one plate. The study deeply sequenced blood TCR repertoires of five healthy adults to estimate repertoire size and the extent of clonotype sharing between individuals. Different laboratories and diverse techniques were used to prepare libraries and sequence TCR repertoires, to increase sequencing depth and limit assay-specific biases. Between about 0.85 and 10 billion PBMCs per donor were obtained by leukapheresis.

Study-wide conclusions, independent of this receptor: Sampling was restricted to blood, and TCR repertoires in tissues likely differ from the TCR repertoires found in blood. Compared with non-shared clonotypes, the clonotypes found in all four sorted-subset donors had higher generation probabilities. The small number of donors limited the genetic and exposure-history diversity represented. When several donors were compared, the shared fraction of clonotypes was about 5% for naive CD4, approximately 3.5% for naive CD8, 2.3% for memory CD4, and less than 0.45% for memory CD8. Estimated clonotype richness was generally larger for naive than for memory subsets. Rarefaction of sorted-subset datasets indicated incomplete sequencing despite the large sequencing depth. Pairwise subsampling led to the expectation that sequencing depth would affect the degree of clonotype sharing among donors.

The CDR3, cysteine through phenylalanine, is 13 amino acids long. Solely the CDR3 DNA is kept, with 39 bases framed from the first base. The germline V gene sets CDR1 to SGHRS and CDR2 to YFSETQ. Germline trimming: 5 bases from V, 1 base from J; junction bases outside gene matches: 2. The donors were healthy, HIV-negative adults with no recently reported acute infections or vaccinations. All donors were Caucasian adults living in Nashville, Tennessee, USA. The CD8 memory samples were a combination of magnetically selected CD45RO+ cells and CCR7-negative CD45RA+ effector memory (TemRA) cells. After blood collection by leukapheresis, PBMCs were isolated using Ficoll-Histopaque density gradient centrifugation and then cryopreserved in the vapor phase of liquid nitrogen. Analytical flow cytometry was used to check the purity and quantity of every magnetically sorted T cell population. Genomic DNA was isolated from each sorted fraction and quantified by UV absorbance on a Nanodrop 2000c.

The sequenced sample consisted of memory CD8+ T cells sorted from blood. The intended sense of this specimen's cell subset or site label: CD45RO+ cells pooled with CCR7-negative TemRA cells. The rearrangement combines TRBV5-1 with TRBJ1-1, with 7 bases matching TRBD1. The source of this sequence is a man aged 30-40 years in good health. The CDR3 loop reads CASSEGANTEAFF. The DNA sequence is given as TGCGCCAGCAGTGAGGGGGCGAACACTGAAGCTTTCTTT.